What follows are 21 T cell receptor beta chains derived from one specimen sequenced in a study of T cells of healthy individuals. Using its own MiXCR run on the 5' RACE reads, TCRdb lists one record per CDR3 protein. The sample carries fewer than 90,000 distinct CDR3 sequences, roughly 5% recorded once. The receptors come from a female donor in good health.

This clonotype was recorded a few times. The CDR3 here is CASSVISGTFNEQFF. CDR3 DNA sequence: TGTGCCAGCAGCGTCATCAGCGGGACCTTCAATGAGCAGTTCTTC. The chain uses TRBV9 and TRBJ2-1; 7 nucleotides agree with TRBD2. In germline, CDR1 is SGDLS, CDR2 YYNGEE. After removal of 2 bases from V and 6 bases from J, the junction contained 8 bases not matched to a gene. The CDR3 runs 15 residues.

The chain uses TRBV4-1 and TRBJ2-1; D gene unclear. The germline V and J ends were trimmed by 6 bases and 10 bases, with 22 bases remaining between them. This CDR3 region has 15 residues. Germline CDR1 MGHRA, CDR2 YSYEKL. CDR3 bases: TGCGCCAGCAGTGGGGTAAAGAGCGCCGGCGCCGAGCAGTTCTTC. It translates to CASSGVKSAGAEQFF.

This clonotype was seen ten or more times. This chain links TRBV2 with TRBJ2-3; TRBD1 matches at 11 bases. CDR3 length: 18 residues. Trimming at V came to 5 bases and at J to 5 bases, leaving 15 bases not matched to a gene. Germline CDR1 and CDR2: SNHLY and FYNNEI. The CDR3, as DNA: TGTGCCAGCAGTCCTCACTCTTTGGACAGGGGGCTTCAAGATACGCAGTATTTT. Protein product: CASSPHSLDRGLQDTQYF.

This clonotype has just a few counts. This chain connects TRBV25-1 to TRBJ1-5; D may be TRBD1 (5 bases). This CDR3 contains 14 residues. The germline gives CDR1 MGHDK, CDR2 SYGVNS. Trimming pared 0 bases from V and 6 bases from J, leaving 9 bases between. CDR3 amino acids: CASSEYGGTQPQHF. In DNA, the CDR3 is TGTGCCAGCAGTGAATACGGGGGAACTCAGCCCCAGCATTTT.

Concerning this clonotype: This sequence may be a read error, since a much larger clone differs from it by one base. V is TRBV5-1 and J is TRBJ1-1, with D possibly matching TRBD1 (5 bases). This CDR3 contains 12 residues. Germline lookup yields CDR1 SGHRS and CDR2 YFSETQ. V was cut by 7 bases and J by 7 bases, with 14 bases left in between. DNA of the CDR3: TGCGCCAGCTGGGACCAGTGGGGTGAAGCTTTCTTT. Translation gives CASWDQWGEAFF.

This clonotype was seen many times. The rearrangement uses TRBV6-5 and TRBJ1-1; D call uncertain. CDR1 is MNHEY, CDR2 SVGAGI, per germline. The CDR3 contains 14 residues. V was pared by 7 bases and J by 3 bases, with 15 bases between. The CDR3 nucleotides are TGTGCCAGCACCCTACAGCTGGAAGACACTGAAGCTTTCTTT. Translation: CASTLQLEDTEAFF.

This clonotype was seen repeatedly, ten times or more. The chain employs TRBV28 and TRBJ1-4; 7 nucleotides line up with TRBD1. The CDR3 spans 17 residues. From germline, CDR1 is MDHEN and CDR2 SYDVKM. V shed 6 bases, J shed 4 bases, and the junction held 14 bases outside the gene matches. CDR3 sequence reads: CASSGPDREEGNEKLFF. The CDR3, as DNA: TGTGCCAGCAGCGGTCCAGACAGGGAGGAGGGTAATGAAAAACTGTTTTTT.

The chain links TRBV12-3 or TRBV12-4 to TRBJ2-6, with D possibly called TRBD1 or TRBD2 (5 bases each). Trimming removed 6 bases at V and 4 bases at J, with 22 bases between. This CDR3 region has 18 residues. The CDR3 sequence: CASRPPQGPLRGANVLTF. The DNA of the CDR3 is TGTGCCAGCAGGCCTCCCCAGGGACCTCTCCGGGGGGCCAACGTCCTGACTTTC.

The CDR3 protein is CSVEGVSSYNEQFF. CDR3 sequence (DNA): TGCAGCGTTGAAGGGGTTAGTTCCTACAATGAGCAGTTCTTC. The chain recombines TRBV29-1 with TRBJ2-1; no reliable D call. CDR1 and CDR2 from the germline V gene are SQVTM and ANQGSEA. The V gene lost 1 base and the J gene lost 1 base, with 8 bases spanning the gap. CDR3 length equals 14 residues.

This clonotype was counted many times. The J gene is TRBJ2-1, the V gene TRBV20-1; 10 bases fit TRBD2. The CDR3 length is 18 residues. The V segment lost 2 bases and the J segment 2 bases; nucleotides outside the gene matches: 12. CDR1 and CDR2 (germline): DFQATT, SNEGSKA (reference sequence). The CDR3 region has the DNA TGCAGTGCTAGATGGGTTCTAAGTAGCGGGAGGACCTACAATGAGCAGTTCTTC. This encodes CSARWVLSSGRTYNEQFF.

This clonotype was observed many times. The chain has TRBV20-1 and TRBJ2-6, with 9 bases matching TRBD1. Germline loops: CDR1 DFQATT, CDR2 SNEGSKA (reference sequence). V shed 1 base, J shed 0 bases, and the junction held 4 bases outside the gene matches. The CDR3 covers 17 residues. CDR3 coding DNA: TGCAGTGCTAGAGTGTTGGACAGGGGCTCTGGGGCCAACGTCCTGACTTTC. Translated, it gives CSARVLDRGSGANVLTF.

The genes are TRBV12-3 or TRBV12-4 and TRBJ2-7, with TRBD1 matching 10 bases. The CDR3 is made up of 15 amino acids. V was pared by 6 bases and J by 2 bases, with 7 bases of the junction left unmatched. CDR3: CASSPTGQGTYEQYF. CDR3 bases: TGTGCCAGCAGCCCTACGGGACAGGGGACCTACGAGCAGTACTTC.

This clonotype was observed at least ten times. The V gene is TRBV18, the J gene TRBJ2-6; 9 positions match TRBD1. Germline V lookup: CDR1 KGHSH, CDR2 LQKENI. Unmatched junction bases numbered 4, after V lost 4 bases and J lost 3 bases. The CDR3 sequence is 16 residues long. DNA of the CDR3: TGTGCCAGCTCACAACAGGGGGCGCGTGGGGCCAACGTCCTGACTTTC. Encoded protein: CASSQQGARGANVLTF.

This clonotype was seen a few times. The chain links TRBV9 to TRBJ2-6; no reliable D call. CDR3 length: 17 amino acids. Germline V lookup: CDR1 SGDLS, CDR2 YYNGEE. V was clipped by 2 bases and J by 0 bases, with 12 bases between them. This chain's CDR3 is CASSVRGPGSGANVLTF. The CDR3 DNA reads TGTGCCAGCAGCGTGAGAGGCCCTGGCTCTGGGGCCAACGTCCTGACTTTC.

This clonotype was counted ten times or more. The J gene is TRBJ2-1, the V gene TRBV4-1; 13 nucleotides agree with TRBD2. Germline V gene data show CDR1 as MGHRA and CDR2 as YSYEKL. J lost 8 bases, V lost 5 bases, and 9 bases had no gene match. The CDR3 is made up of 16 amino acids. The CDR3, as DNA: TGCGCCAGCAGCACCCGACTAGCGGGAGGATGGGATGAGCAGTTCTTC. Protein sequence: CASSTRLAGGWDEQFF.

This clonotype has at least ten counts. The rearrangement joins TRBV10-3 to TRBJ2-5; 11 nucleotides line up with TRBD1. Germline CDR1 and CDR2: ENHRY and SYGVKD. The CDR3 has 16 amino acids. Trimming at V came to 3 bases and at J to 2 bases, leaving 5 bases not matched to a gene. The CDR3 reads CAISDPDRGLQETQYF. The CDR3, as DNA: TGTGCCATCAGTGACCCGGACAGGGGGCTTCAAGAGACCCAGTACTTC.

This chain links TRBV7-3 with TRBJ1-1, with D hard to call. Germline CDR1 reads SGHTA; CDR2 reads FQGTGA. The CDR3 runs 14 residues. V lost 1 base and J lost 6, with 12 bases in between. CDR3 nucleotides: TGTGCCAGCAGCTTAATGGGAGATTCGGCTGAAGCTTTCTTT. It yields the protein CASSLMGDSAEAFF. The entire variable domain, with the rest obtained from reference TRBV7-3 and TRBJ1-1, is as follows: GAGVSQTPSNKVTEKGKYVELRCDPISGHTALYWYRQSLGQGPEFLIYFQGTGAADDSGLPNDRFFAVRPEGSVSTLKIQRTERGDSAVYLCASSLMGDSAEAFFGQGTRLTVV.

This clonotype was observed at least ten times. The rearrangement joins TRBV6-2 or TRBV6-3 to TRBJ1-1, with D possibly TRBD1 on 5 matching bases. Trimming shortened V by 2 bases and J by 6 bases, and 7 bases separated the two germline ends. The germline CDR1 and CDR2 sequences are MNHEY and SVGEGT. This CDR3 comprises 12 residues. CDR3 coding DNA: TGTGCCAGCAGTTACCTGGGGGCTGAAGCTTTCTTT. Protein sequence: CASSYLGAEAFF.

This clonotype showed up many times. Here the CDR3 DNA reads TGCGCCAGCAGCTTATTAGCGGAAAACAATGAGCAGTTCTTC. Encoded protein: CASSLLAENNEQFF. The chain links TRBV5-1 to TRBJ2-1; weak D call: TRBD2 (6 bases). The length of the CDR3 is 14 residues. Per germline, CDR1 SGHRS and CDR2 YFSETQ. V was shortened by 2 bases and J by 5 bases, with 11 bases between the two germline ends.

There are many counts of this clonotype. This chain joins TRBV27 and TRBJ1-5; 8 nucleotides agree with TRBD1. Germline V gene lookup returns CDR1 MNHEY and CDR2 SMNVEV (reference sequence). The V and J ends lost 4 bases and 4 bases, in that order; junction bases with no gene match: 15. The CDR3 runs 18 residues. The CDR3 loop is CASSWPGQEHIANQPQHF. The CDR3 DNA is TGTGCCAGCAGTTGGCCGGGACAGGAACATATAGCAAATCAGCCCCAGCATTTT.

This clonotype was detected ten times or more. This rearrangement joins TRBV29-1 to TRBJ2-1; D could derive from TRBD1 or TRBD2 (5 bases each). The CDR3 is 13 residues long. V lost 5 bases to trimming and J lost 5 bases, with 13 bases between them. The V gene's germline CDR1 is SQVTM and CDR2 ANQGSEA. CDR3 nucleotide sequence: TGCAGCGTTAACCCGGGACCAAACAATGAGCAGTTCTTC. This codes for CSVNPGPNNEQFF.